A selection of T cell receptor beta chains follows, all from one sample in a study of blood T cell repertoires in COVID-19. The assay was immunoSEQ multiplex PCR, and TCRdb's table has in-frame clones only and misses some. Altogether 130,000 to 150,000 clones are present, around 82% being singletons, with the ten largest covering around 13%. The sequenced sample consisted of peripheral blood. These receptors all stem from a man aged 60 to 69 with active or convalescent COVID-19. The CDR3 runs from the conserved cysteine through the conserved F or W. A D gene is named only where the DNA matches it firmly. Not every row has a clone size; where given, it reads once, few, many or a size class.

-	TRBV6-6	-	TRBJ1-4	TGTGCCAGCAGTTACAGGTCAGGATTTGAAAAACTGTTTTTT	CASSYRSGFEKLFF
-	TRBV28	-	TRBJ1-2	TGTGCCAGTACCGACAGGATCTATGGCTACACCTTC	CASTDRIYGYTF
once	TRBV6-5	-	TRBJ1-2	TGTGCCAGCACCCGGACAGTCCAAGATGGAGGCTACACCTTC	CASTRTVQDGGYTF
-	TRBV7-9	-	TRBJ1-2	TGTGCCAGCAGCGGAGTTGTAGGCTATGGCTACACCTTC	CASSGVVGYGYTF
-	TRBV12-3/TRBV12-4	-	TRBJ1-3	TGTGCCAGCAGCTCCCCGGGAAACACCATATATTTT	CASSSPGNTIYF
few	TRBV27	-	TRBJ1-6	TGTGCCAGCAGTCCGGCAGGGGAAAATTCACCCCTCCACTTT	CASSPAGENSPLHF
-	TRBV7-3	TRBD2	TRBJ2-5	TGTGCCAGCAGCCCCTCGACCGGGGAGGGTGAGACCCAGTACTTC	CASSPSTGEGETQYF
-	TRBV14	-	TRBJ1-2	TGTGCCAGCAGCGGACAGCCAGGGTACTATGGCTACACCTTC	CASSGQPGYYGYTF
-	TRBV9	TRBD1	TRBJ1-4	TGTGCCAGCAGCTCAAACGGACAGGTGGCTGAAAAACTGTTTTTT	CASSSNGQVAEKLFF
-	TRBV29-1	TRBD1	TRBJ2-5	TGCAGCGTTGAAGGACAGGGTTTTTCGGGAGAGACCCAGTACTTC	CSVEGQGFSGETQYF
-	TRBV6-6	-	TRBJ1-5	TGTGCCAGCGGATTTCCGGGGCAGCCCCAGCATTTT	CASGFPGQPQHF
-	TRBV6-6	TRBD1	TRBJ1-2	TGTGCCACCCAGGGGGCGGGGGGCTACACCTTC	CATQGAGGYTF
once	TRBV9	-	TRBJ2-3	TGTGCCAGCAGCGTATTTAGCGGAGACACAGATACGCAGTATTTT	CASSVFSGDTDTQYF
-	TRBV18	-	TRBJ2-5	TGTGCCAGCTCACCACCGACGCGCGGTGGGGAGACCCAGTACTTC	CASSPPTRGGETQYF
-	TRBV5-6	-	TRBJ1-2	TGTGCCAGCAGCTTGAGGGAGGAGGGCTATGGCTACACCTTC	CASSLREEGYGYTF
few	TRBV7-3	-	TRBJ1-2	TGTGCCAGCAGCTACACGGGGGGCCAAGCCTATGGCTACACCTTC	CASSYTGGQAYGYTF
-	TRBV6-5	TRBD1	TRBJ1-4	TGTGCCAGCAGACTGGACAGGGGGTACGAAAAACTGTTTTTT	CASRLDRGYEKLFF
once	TRBV7-9	TRBD2	TRBJ2-2	TGTGCCAGCAGCTTCCGGACTAGCGGGGCGTTCGCGAACACCGGGGAGCTGTTTTTT	CASSFRTSGAFANTGELFF
-	TRBV5-1	-	TRBJ2-7	TGCGCCAGCAGCTTTTTCGTACGGACTCCCTACGAGCAGTACTTC	CASSFFVRTPYEQYF
-	TRBV13	TRBD1	TRBJ2-7	TGTGCCAGCAGCTGGGGACAGTACGAGCAGTACTTC	CASSWGQYEQYF
once	TRBV19	-	TRBJ1-5	TGTGCCAGTAGTAGTGCCGGGGGAAATCAGCCCCAGCATTTT	CASSSAGGNQPQHF
-	TRBV13	-	TRBJ2-7	TGTGCCAGCAGCTCGACTTCAAGGGCAGGGATGTCGACCTTC	CASSSTSRAGMSTF
-	TRBV4-3	TRBD1	TRBJ1-2	TGCGCCAGCAGCCAAGGGCCAGGGGGCTGGGACTATGGCTACACCTTC	CASSQGPGGWDYGYTF
-	TRBV7-8	TRBD2	TRBJ2-1	TGTGCCAGCAGCTTAGCGTTCGGACTAGCGGCCAAATACAATGAGCAGTTCTTC	CASSLAFGLAAKYNEQFF
-	TRBV7-9	-	TRBJ2-1	TGTGCCAGCAGCTTTTATTCCCTAAGCTCCTACAATGAGCAGTTCTTC	CASSFYSLSSYNEQFF
-	TRBV6-1	-	TRBJ1-2	TGTGCCAGCAGTGAATCGGGGCAGGGGGGCTACACCTTC	CASSESGQGGYTF
-	TRBV7-2	-	TRBJ2-7	TGTGCCAGCAGCTCCCGGACTGGAACCTACGAGCAGTACTTC	CASSSRTGTYEQYF
-	TRBV5-8	TRBD1	TRBJ2-5	TGTGCCAGCAGCCTAGGGACAGGGGAGGGAGAGACCCAGTACTTC	CASSLGTGEGETQYF
-	TRBV7-9	-	TRBJ2-7	TGTGCCAGCAGCCGGGGTTGGCAGGCCCCCTACGAGCAGTACTTC	CASSRGWQAPYEQYF
-	TRBV6-5	-	TRBJ2-7	TGTGCCAGCAGTTTACAGGGCGGCGAGCAGTACTTC	CASSLQGGEQYF
-	TRBV3-1/TRBV3-2	-	TRBJ1-4	TGTGCCAGCAGCCAAGATGGGCAGCTTAATGAAAAACTGTTTTTT	CASSQDGQLNEKLFF
-	TRBV28	-	TRBJ1-1	TGTGCCAGCAGTCCCCCCGCGGCCCAGGAAGCTTTCTTT	CASSPPAAQEAFF
-	TRBV7-8	TRBD1	TRBJ2-7	TGTGCCAGCAGCCATGGCCTGCTCTCGACAGGGGGTTTCTACGAGCAGTACTTC	CASSHGLLSTGGFYEQYF
-	TRBV4-1	TRBD1	TRBJ1-4	TGCGCCAGCAGCCCCGGGACAGATTTTCCAACTAATGAAAAACTGTTTTTT	CASSPGTDFPTNEKLFF
-	TRBV5-1	-	TRBJ1-2	TGCGCCAGCAGCCAATCTACAGGGTCGGACGGCTACACCTTC	CASSQSTGSDGYTF
-	TRBV24-1	-	TRBJ2-2	TGTGCCACCAGTGATGGGGGGGCGGTCGGGGAGCTGTTTTTT	CATSDGGAVGELFF
-	TRBV7-9	-	TRBJ1-2	TGTGCCAGCAGCTTGGGGGCAGGCTATGGCTACACCTTC	CASSLGAGYGYTF
-	TRBV7-6	TRBD1	TRBJ2-7	TGTGCCAGCAGCTTAGCAGACAGGGGAAGCTACGAGCAGTACTTC	CASSLADRGSYEQYF
-	TRBV15	-	TRBJ1-1	TGTGCCACCAGCAGAGAACCGAGAAACACTGAAGCTTTCTTT	CATSREPRNTEAFF
-	TRBV5-1	-	TRBJ1-2	TGCGCCAGCGCAATGAGGCCGGGCCAGGGGTATGGCTACACCTTC	CASAMRPGQGYGYTF
-	TRBV30	-	TRBJ1-4	TGTGCCTCAGGGGTACAGTTAGGTGAAAAACTGTTTTTT	CASGVQLGEKLFF
-	TRBV11-1	-	TRBJ2-7	TGTGCCAGCAGCTTAGTGGGCGCGACCCACACGTACGAGCAGTACTTC	CASSLVGATHTYEQYF
-	TRBV7-9	-	TRBJ2-6	TGTGCCAGCAGCTTAAGGAGGGGAAGTTACGGGGCCAACGTCCTGACTTTC	CASSLRRGSYGANVLTF
-	TRBV9	-	TRBJ1-1	TGTGCCAGCAGCGCGACTCTACAGGTGAACACTGAAGCTTTCTTT	CASSATLQVNTEAFF
-	TRBV9	TRBD2	TRBJ2-5	TGTGCCAGCAGCGTAGCTAGCGGGACTAGCGGGTTTCAAGAGACCCAGTACTTC	CASSVASGTSGFQETQYF
many	TRBV28	-	TRBJ1-5	TGTGCCAGCAGCTACCCCCCGACGGGGGGTCAGCCCCAGCATTTT	CASSYPPTGGQPQHF
-	TRBV3-1/TRBV3-2	-	TRBJ1-5	TGTGCCAGCAGCCAAGGTCGCCAGGGGAACCAGCCCCAGCATTTT	CASSQGRQGNQPQHF
-	TRBV10-3	-	TRBJ1-5	TGTGCCATCAGAGGACATATGAATCAGCCCCAGCATTTT	CAIRGHMNQPQHF
-	TRBV27	-	TRBJ1-5	TGTGCCAGCAGTTTCCACGGGGGGCCCCAGCATTTT	CASSFHGGPQHF
once	TRBV6-5	TRBD1	TRBJ1-1	TGTGCCAGCAGCCAGGACAGGGTATTCGGCACTGAAGCTTTCTTT	CASSQDRVFGTEAFF
-	TRBV19	-	TRBJ1-2	TGTGCCAGTAGTCAGGGAACCCATGGCTACACCTTC	CASSQGTHGYTF
-	TRBV12-3/TRBV12-4	-	TRBJ2-1	TGTGCCAGCAGTTTATTACGGAGCAATGAGCAGTTCTTC	CASSLLRSNEQFF
-	TRBV14	TRBD1	TRBJ2-7	TGTGCCAGCAGCCAGCCGGGACAGGGTTTCTACGAGCAGTACTTC	CASSQPGQGFYEQYF
-	TRBV20-1	-	TRBJ2-1	TGCAGTGCTCAAGGGGGATATGAGCAGTTCTTC	CSAQGGYEQFF
-	TRBV9	TRBD2	TRBJ2-1	TGTGCCAGCAGCGTAGTTGCGGGAGGGCCGGGGGGAAATGAGCAGTTCTTC	CASSVVAGGPGGNEQFF
-	TRBV3-1/TRBV3-2	TRBD2	TRBJ2-5	TGTGCCAGCAGCCAAGCCCAAGCGGGAGGGTCAGAGACCCAGTACTTC	CASSQAQAGGSETQYF